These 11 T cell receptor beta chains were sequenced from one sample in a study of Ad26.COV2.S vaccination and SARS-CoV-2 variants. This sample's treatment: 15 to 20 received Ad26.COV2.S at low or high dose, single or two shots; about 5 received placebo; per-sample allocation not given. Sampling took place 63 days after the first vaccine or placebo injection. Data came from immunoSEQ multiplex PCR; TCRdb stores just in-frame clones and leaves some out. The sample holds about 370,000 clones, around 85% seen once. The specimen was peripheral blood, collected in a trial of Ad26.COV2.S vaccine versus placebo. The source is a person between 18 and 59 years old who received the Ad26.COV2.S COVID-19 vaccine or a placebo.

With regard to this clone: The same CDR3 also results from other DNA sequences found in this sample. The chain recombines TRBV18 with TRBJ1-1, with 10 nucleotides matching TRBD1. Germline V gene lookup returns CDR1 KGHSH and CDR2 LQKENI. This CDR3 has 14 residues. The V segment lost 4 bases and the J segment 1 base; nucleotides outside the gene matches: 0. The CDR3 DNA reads TGTGCCAGCTCACGGGACAGGGGGAACACTGAAGCTTTCTTT. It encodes CASSRDRGNTEAFF.

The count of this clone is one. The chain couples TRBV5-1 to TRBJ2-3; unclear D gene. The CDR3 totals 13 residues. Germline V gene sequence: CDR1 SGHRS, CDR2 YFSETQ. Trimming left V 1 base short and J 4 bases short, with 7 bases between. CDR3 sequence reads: CASSLWVADTQYF. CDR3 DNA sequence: TGCGCCAGCAGCTTGTGGGTCGCAGATACGCAGTATTTT.

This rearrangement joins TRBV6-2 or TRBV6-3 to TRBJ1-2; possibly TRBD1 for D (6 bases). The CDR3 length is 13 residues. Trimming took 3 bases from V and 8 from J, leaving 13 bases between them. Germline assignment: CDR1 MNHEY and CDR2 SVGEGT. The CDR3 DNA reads TGTGCCAGCAGTTATTCGGACAGTCGCGGCTACACCTTC. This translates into CASSYSDSRGYTF.

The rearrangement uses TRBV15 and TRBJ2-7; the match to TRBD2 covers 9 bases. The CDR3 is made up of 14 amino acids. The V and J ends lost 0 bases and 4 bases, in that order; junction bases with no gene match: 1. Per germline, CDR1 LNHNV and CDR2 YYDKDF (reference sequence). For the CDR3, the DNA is TGTGCCACCAGCAGAGAGGGACTAGCTTACGAGCAGTACTTC. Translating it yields CATSREGLAYEQYF.

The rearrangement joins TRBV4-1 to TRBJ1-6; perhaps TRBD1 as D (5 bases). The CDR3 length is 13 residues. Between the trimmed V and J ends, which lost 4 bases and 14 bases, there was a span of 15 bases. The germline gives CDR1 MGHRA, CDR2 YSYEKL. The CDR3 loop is CASSLVRGETLHF. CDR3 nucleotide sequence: TGCGCCAGCAGCCTCGTGAGGGGAGAAACCCTCCACTTT.

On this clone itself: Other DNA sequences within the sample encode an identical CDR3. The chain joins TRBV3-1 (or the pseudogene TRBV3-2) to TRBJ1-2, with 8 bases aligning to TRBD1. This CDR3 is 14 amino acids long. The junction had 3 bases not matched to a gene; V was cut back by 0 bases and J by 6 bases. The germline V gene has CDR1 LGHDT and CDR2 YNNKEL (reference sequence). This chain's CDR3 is CASSQDSRGHGYTF. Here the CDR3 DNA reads TGTGCCAGCAGCCAAGATAGCAGGGGGCATGGCTACACCTTC.

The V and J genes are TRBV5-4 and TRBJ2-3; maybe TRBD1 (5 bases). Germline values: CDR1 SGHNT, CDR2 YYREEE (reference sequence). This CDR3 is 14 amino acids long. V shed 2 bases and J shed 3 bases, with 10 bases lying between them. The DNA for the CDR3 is TGTGCCAGCAGCTTAGCCCGACAGACAGATACGCAGTATTTT. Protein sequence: CASSLARQTDTQYF. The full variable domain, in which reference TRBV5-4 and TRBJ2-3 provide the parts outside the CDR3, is ETGVTQSPTHLIKTRGQQVTLRCSSQSGHNTVSWYQQALGQGPQFIFQYYREEENGRGNFPPRFSGLQFPNYSSELNVNALELDDSALYLCASSLARQTDTQYFGPGTRLTVL.

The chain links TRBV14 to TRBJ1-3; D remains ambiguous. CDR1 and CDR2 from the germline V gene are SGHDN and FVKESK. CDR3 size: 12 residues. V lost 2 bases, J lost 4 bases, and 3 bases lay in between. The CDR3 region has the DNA TGTGCCAGCAGCCAATCGGGAAACACCATATATTTT. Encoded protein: CASSQSGNTIYF.

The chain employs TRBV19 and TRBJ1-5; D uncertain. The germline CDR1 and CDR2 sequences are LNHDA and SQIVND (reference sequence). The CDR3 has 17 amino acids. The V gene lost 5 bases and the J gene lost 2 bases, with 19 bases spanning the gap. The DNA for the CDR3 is TGTGCCAGTAGTCTGCGGCGGGGTGGGCAGGGCAATCAGCCCCAGCATTTT. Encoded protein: CASSLRRGGQGNQPQHF. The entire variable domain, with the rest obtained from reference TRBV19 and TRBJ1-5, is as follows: DGGITQSPKYLFRKEGQNVTLSCEQNLNHDAMYWYRQDPGQGLRLIYYSQIVNDFQKGDIAEGYSVSREKKESFPLTVTSAQKNPTAFYLCASSLRRGGQGNQPQHFGDGTRLSIL.

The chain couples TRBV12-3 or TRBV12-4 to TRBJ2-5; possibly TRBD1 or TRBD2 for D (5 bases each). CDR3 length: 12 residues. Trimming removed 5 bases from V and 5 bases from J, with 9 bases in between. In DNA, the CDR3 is TGTGCCAGCAGTCCGGGGACGGAGACCCAGTACTTC. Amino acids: CASSPGTETQYF.

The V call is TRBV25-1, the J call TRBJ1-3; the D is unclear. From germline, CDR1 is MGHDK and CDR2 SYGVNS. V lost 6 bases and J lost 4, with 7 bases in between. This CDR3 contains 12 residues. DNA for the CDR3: TGTGCCAGCAGGGGATTAGGAAACACCATATATTTT. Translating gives CASRGLGNTIYF.